This T cell receptor (beta chain) was sequenced during a study of PD-1 blockade in classical Hodgkin lymphoma. General study findings and limits: Baseline diversity was lower in partial responders and progressors than complete responders. Nivolumab starters within 1 year of ASCT were excluded. Before treatment, TCR diversity in newly diagnosed patients was reportedly lower than in healthy donors.

Measured with immunoSEQ multiplex PCR; TCRdb has only the in-frame clones, and not every one. Among 100,000 or so clones listed, around 90% were seen once. Time point indicated: cycle 4 day 1 (C4D1), after more than five weeks of nivolumab. Following autologous stem cell transplantation, relapse occurred in every patient, and exposure to brentuximab vedotin varied. A remark on this clone: Its antigen is undetermined.

Trimming stripped 3 bases from V and 5 bases from J, with 11 bases between. The CDR3 extends over 13 amino acids. The germline gives CDR1 SNHLY, CDR2 FYNNEI. This clonotype originated in a human donor with classical Hodgkin lymphoma. This chain joins TRBV2 and TRBJ2-7; D gene uncertain. The sequencing used peripheral blood mononuclear cells (PBMCs), collected before the fourth cycle of nivolumab. CDR3 residues: CASSDRQPHEQYF. The CDR3 DNA is TGTGCCAGCAGTGATCGGCAGCCCCACGAGCAGTACTTC.